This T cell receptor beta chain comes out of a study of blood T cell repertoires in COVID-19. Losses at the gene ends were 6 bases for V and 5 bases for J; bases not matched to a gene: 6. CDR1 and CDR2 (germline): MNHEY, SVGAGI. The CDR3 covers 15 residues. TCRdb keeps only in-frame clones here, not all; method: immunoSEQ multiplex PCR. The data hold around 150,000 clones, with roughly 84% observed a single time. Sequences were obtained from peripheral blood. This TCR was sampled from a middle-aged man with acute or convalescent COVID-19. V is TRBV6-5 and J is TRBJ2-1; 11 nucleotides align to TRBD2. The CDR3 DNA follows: TGTGCCAGCAGCGCGACTAGCGGGGCCAACAATGAGCAGTTCTTC. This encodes CASSATSGANNEQFF.